This record covers a single T cell receptor beta chain. This entry is derived from a study of T cell changes during pregnancy in multiple sclerosis. J lost 4 bases, V lost 5 bases, and 10 bases had no gene match. Looked up from germline, CDR1 is SEHNR and CDR2 is FQNEAQ (reference sequence). This CDR3 spans 15 amino acids. Using immunoSEQ multiplex PCR, the repertoire was profiled, and TCRdb retains in-frame clones only, with some absent. In the table there are approximately 60,000 clones, 85% to 95% of which are singletons. The clonotype comes from a female donor with multiple sclerosis, enrolled in a pregnancy study. The rearrangement joins TRBV7-9 to TRBJ1-1; 7 positions agree with TRBD1. Here the sequenced sample was CD8+ T cells from peripheral blood mononuclear cells, taken in the second trimester of pregnancy. In DNA, the CDR3 is TGTGCCAGCAGCGCATACAGGGGAGATAGCACTGAAGCTTTCTTT. Protein sequence: CASSAYRGDSTEAFF. Together with reference TRBV7-9 and TRBJ1-1, the CDR3 gives the full variable domain: DTGVSQNPRHKITKRGQNVTFRCDPISEHNRLYWYRQTLGQGPEFLTYFQNEAQLEKSRLLSDRFSAERPKGSFSTLEIQRTEQGDSAMYLCASSAYRGDSTEAFFGQGTRLTVV.